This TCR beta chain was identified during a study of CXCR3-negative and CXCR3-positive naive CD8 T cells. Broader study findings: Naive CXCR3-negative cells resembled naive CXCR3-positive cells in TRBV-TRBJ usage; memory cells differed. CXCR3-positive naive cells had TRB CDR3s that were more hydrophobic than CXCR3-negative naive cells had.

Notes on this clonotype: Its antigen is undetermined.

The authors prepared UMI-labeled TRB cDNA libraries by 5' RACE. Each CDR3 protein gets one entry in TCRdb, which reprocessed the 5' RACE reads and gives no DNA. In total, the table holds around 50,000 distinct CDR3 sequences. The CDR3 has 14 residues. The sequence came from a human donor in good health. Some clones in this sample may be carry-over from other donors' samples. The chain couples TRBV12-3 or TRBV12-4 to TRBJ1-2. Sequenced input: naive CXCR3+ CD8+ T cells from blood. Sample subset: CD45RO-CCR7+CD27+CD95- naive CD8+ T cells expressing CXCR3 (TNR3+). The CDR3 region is CASRTFGEGESYTF.